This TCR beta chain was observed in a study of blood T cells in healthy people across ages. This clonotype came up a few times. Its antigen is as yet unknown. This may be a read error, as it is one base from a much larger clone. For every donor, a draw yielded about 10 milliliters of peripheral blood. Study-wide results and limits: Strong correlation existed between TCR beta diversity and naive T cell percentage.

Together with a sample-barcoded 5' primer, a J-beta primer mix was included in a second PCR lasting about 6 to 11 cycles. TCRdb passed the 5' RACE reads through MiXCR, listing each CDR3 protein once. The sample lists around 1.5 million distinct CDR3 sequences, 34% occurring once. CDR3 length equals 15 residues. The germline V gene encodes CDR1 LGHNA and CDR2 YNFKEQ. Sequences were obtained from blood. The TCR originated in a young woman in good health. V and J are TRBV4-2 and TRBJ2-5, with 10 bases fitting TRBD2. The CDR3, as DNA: TGTGCCAGCCGCCAAGCTAGCGGGGGTCAAGAGACCCAGTACTTC. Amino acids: CASRQASGGQETQYF.